This T cell receptor (beta chain) is from a study of early T cells in non-severe SARS-CoV-2 infection. General study findings and limits: Matching with VDJdb favored anti-spike CD8 responses (missing private and CD4 specificities).

Molecules of cDNA were individually given unique molecular identifiers that were attached to them. TCRdb re-called the 5' RACE reads with MiXCR, one entry per CDR3 protein. The sample consists of some 50,000 distinct CDR3 sequences, approximately 10% of them appearing once. This clonotype was seen many times. The antigen is not known. This TCR derives from an adult who was a healthcare worker with PCR-confirmed SARS-CoV-2 infection or an uninfected control (not recorded which). Specimen: whole blood.

CDR3: CASSFDPNEQFF. CDR3 coding DNA: TGTGCCAGCAGCTTCGACCCTAATGAGCAGTTCTTC. The chain has TRBV6-2 or TRBV6-3 and TRBJ2-1, with unresolved D. The CDR3 has 12 amino acids. Per germline, CDR1 MNHEY and CDR2 SVGEGT. V lost 6 bases and J lost 7, with 10 bases in between.